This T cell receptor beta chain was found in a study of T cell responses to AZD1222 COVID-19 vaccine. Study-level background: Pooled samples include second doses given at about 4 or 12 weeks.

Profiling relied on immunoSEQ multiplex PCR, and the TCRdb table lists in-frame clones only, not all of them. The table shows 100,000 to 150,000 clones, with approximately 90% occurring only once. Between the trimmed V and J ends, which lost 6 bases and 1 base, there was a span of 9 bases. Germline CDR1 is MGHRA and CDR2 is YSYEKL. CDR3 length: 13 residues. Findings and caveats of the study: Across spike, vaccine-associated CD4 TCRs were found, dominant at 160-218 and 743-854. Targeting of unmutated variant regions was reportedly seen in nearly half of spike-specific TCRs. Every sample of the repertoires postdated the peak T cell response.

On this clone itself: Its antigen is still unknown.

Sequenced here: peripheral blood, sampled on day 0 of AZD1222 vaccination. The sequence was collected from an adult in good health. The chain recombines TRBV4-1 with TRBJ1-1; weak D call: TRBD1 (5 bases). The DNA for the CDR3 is TGCGCCAGCAGGATGGGGCAGAACACTGAAGCTTTCTTT. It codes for CASRMGQNTEAFF.